This TCR beta chain stems from a study of cytomegalovirus exposure and HLA in healthy donors. Whole-study context: One earlier analysis, a look at 150 million to 200 million T cells, found some 120 million unique TCR beta sequences.

The V and J ends lost 3 bases and 6 bases respectively, with 19 bases between them. Per the germline V gene, CDR1 is KGHSH and CDR2 is LQKENI. The CDR3 contains 16 residues. Whole-study results and caveats: Within an earlier analysis, most TCR beta V segments proved productive either about 87% or about 30% of the time. Trimming of TCR beta V- and J-genes showed a link, identified in a later analysis, to a missense DCLRE1C variant. Listed as cytomegalovirus-associated were over 150 TCR beta chains.

The PCR made use of 60 Vbeta and 13 Jbeta primers. Clones were sequenced by immunoSEQ multiplex PCR, and TCRdb holds only the in-frame ones, with some missing. The data hold around 130,000 clones, with 70% to 80% observed a single time. A note on this clone: Antigen unknown.

What was sequenced was PBMCs. The gene calls are TRBV18 and TRBJ2-3; D may be TRBD2 (5 bases). This receptor was obtained from a young man in good health and CMV-seronegative. DNA for the CDR3: TGTGCCAGCTCACCTGCCCTGGACTTACTAAAGGATACGCAGTATTTT. Translating it yields CASSPALDLLKDTQYF.